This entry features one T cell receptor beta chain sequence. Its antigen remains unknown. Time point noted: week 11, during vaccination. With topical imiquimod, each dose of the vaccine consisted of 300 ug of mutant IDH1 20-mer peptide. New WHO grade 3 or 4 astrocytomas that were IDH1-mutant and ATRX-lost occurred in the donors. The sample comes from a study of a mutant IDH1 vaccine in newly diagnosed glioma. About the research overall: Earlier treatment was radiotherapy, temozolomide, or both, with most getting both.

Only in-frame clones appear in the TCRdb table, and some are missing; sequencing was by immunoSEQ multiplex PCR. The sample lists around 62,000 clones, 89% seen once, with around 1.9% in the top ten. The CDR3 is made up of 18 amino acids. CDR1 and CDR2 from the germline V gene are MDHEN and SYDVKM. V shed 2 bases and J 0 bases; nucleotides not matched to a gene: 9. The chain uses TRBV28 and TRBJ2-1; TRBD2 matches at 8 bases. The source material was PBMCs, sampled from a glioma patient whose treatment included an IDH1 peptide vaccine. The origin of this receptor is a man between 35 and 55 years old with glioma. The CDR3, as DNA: TGTGCCAGCAGTTTAAGAGGAGCGGGGGCCAGCTCCTACAATGAGCAGTTCTTC. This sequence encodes CASSLRGAGASSYNEQFF.